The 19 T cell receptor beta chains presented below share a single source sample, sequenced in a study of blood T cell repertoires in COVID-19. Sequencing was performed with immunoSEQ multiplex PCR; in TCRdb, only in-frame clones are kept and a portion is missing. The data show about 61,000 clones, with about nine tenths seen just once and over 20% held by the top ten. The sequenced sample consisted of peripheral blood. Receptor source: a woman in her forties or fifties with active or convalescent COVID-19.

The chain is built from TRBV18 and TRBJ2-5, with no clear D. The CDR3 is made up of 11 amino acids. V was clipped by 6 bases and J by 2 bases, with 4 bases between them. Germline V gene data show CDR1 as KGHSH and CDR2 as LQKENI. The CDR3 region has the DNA TGTGCCAGCTCCCTTCAAGAGACCCAGTACTTC. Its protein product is CASSLQETQYF.

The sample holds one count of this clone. The CDR3 DNA reads as TGTGCCAGCAGCGTAGTTTCAGCGGGGCCCCTTACAGATACGCAGTATTTT. It encodes CASSVVSAGPLTDTQYF. The chain carries TRBV9 and TRBJ2-3, with 7 bases fitting TRBD2. Germline CDR1 SGDLS, CDR2 YYNGEE. J gave up 3 bases and V 0 bases, and 10 bases lay outside the gene matches. The CDR3 runs to 17 residues.

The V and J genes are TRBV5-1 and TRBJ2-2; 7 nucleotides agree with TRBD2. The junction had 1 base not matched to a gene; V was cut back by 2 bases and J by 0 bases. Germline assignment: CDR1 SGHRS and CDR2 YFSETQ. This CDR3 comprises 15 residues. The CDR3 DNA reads TGCGCCAGCAGCTTTAGCGGGTCGAACACCGGGGAGCTGTTTTTT. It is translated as CASSFSGSNTGELFF.

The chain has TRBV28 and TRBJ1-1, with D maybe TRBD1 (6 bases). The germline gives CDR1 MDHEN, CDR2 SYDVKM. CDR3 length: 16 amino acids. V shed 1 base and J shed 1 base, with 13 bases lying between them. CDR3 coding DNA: TGTGCCAGCAGTTTATTAGCGGGGGCTTCGAACACTGAAGCTTTCTTT. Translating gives CASSLLAGASNTEAFF.

Here the CDR3 DNA reads TGCGCCAGCAGCGCTTCCGGGACTCTCGCTGGCTACACCTTC. It encodes CASSASGTLAGYTF. The chain links TRBV5-1 to TRBJ1-2; possible D gene TRBD1, 5 bases. The CDR3 is 14 amino acids. The V end was cut by 4 bases, the J end by 7 bases, with 17 bases between. Germline values: CDR1 SGHRS, CDR2 YFSETQ.

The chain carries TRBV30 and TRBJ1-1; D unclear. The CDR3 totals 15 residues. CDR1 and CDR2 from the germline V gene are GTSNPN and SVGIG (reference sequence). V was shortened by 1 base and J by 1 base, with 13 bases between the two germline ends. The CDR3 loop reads CAWSESWAGNTEAFF. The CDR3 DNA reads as TGTGCCTGGAGTGAGAGTTGGGCAGGGAACACTGAAGCTTTCTTT.

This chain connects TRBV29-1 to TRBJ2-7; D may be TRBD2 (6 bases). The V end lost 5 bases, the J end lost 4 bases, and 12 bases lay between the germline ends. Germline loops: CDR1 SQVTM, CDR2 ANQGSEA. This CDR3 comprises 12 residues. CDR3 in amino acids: CSVSTGGYEQYF. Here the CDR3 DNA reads TGCAGCGTTTCCACCGGAGGGTACGAGCAGTACTTC.

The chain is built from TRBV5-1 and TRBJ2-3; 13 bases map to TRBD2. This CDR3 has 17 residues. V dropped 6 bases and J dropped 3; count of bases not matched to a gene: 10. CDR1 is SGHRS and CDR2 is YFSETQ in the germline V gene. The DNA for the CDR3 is TGCGCCAGCACTCAAGGGACTAGCGGGAAACTTACAGATACGCAGTATTTT. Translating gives CASTQGTSGKLTDTQYF.

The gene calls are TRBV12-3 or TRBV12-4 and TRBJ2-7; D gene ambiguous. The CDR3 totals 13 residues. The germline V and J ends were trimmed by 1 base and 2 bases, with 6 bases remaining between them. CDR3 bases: TGTGCCAGCAGTTTAGGGGCTCCCTACGAGCAGTACTTC. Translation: CASSLGAPYEQYF.

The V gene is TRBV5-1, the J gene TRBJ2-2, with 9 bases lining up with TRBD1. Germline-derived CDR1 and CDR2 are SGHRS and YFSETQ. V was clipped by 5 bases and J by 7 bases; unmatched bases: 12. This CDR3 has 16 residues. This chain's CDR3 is CASRTNRGRIGGELFF. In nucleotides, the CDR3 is TGCGCCAGCAGGACCAACAGGGGGCGAATAGGCGGGGAGCTGTTTTTT.

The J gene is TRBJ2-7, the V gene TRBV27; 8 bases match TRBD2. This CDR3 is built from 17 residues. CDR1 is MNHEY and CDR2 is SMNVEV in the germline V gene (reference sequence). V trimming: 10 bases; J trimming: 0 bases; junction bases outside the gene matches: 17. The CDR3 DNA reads TGTGCCACGCTACAAGCGGGAGATCTTTTGGGCTCCTACGAGCAGTACTTC. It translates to CATLQAGDLLGSYEQYF.

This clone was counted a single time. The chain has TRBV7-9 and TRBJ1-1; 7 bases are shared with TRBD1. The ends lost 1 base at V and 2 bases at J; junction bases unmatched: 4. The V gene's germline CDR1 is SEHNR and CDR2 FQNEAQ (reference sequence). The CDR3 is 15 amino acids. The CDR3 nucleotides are TGTGCCAGCAGCTTAGGGGGGACAGTAAACACTGAAGCTTTCTTT. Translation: CASSLGGTVNTEAFF.

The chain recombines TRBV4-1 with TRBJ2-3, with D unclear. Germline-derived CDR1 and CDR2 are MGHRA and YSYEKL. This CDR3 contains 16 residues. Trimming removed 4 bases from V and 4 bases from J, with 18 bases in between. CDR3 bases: TGCGCCAGCAGCCTGATTCGGAGTTCATGGCCAGATACGCAGTATTTT. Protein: CASSLIRSSWPDTQYF.

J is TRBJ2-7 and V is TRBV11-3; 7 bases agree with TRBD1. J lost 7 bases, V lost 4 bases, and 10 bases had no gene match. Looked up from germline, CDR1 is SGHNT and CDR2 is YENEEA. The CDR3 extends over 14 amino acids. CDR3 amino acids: CASSSLQGSGEQYF. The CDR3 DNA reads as TGTGCCAGCAGCTCGTTACAGGGGTCGGGAGAGCAGTACTTC. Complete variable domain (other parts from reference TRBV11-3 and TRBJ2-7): EAGVVQSPRYKIIEKKQPVAFWCNPISGHNTLYWYLQNLGQGPELLIRYENEEAVDDSQLPKDRFSAERLKGVDSTLKIQPAELGDSAVYLCASSSLQGSGEQYFGPGTRLTVT.

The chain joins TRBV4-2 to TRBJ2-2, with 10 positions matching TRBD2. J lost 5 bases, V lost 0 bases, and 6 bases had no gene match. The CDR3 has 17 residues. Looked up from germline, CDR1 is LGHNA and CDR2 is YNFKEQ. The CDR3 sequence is CASSQDPSGRGTGELFF. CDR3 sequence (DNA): TGTGCCAGCAGCCAAGACCCTAGCGGGAGAGGTACCGGGGAGCTGTTTTTT.

CDR3 in DNA: TGTGCCAGCAGCTCCAGCTCTACGCTAGGGGTCTCCTACGAGCAGTACTTC. It is translated as CASSSSSTLGVSYEQYF. This chain joins TRBV13 and TRBJ2-7, with D perhaps matching TRBD1 (5 bases). Trimming cost V 4 bases and J 0 bases, with 19 bases left between them. This CDR3 comprises 17 residues. Germline V gives CDR1 PRHDT, CDR2 FYEKMQ (reference sequence). Full variable domain (remainder filled in from reference TRBV13 and TRBJ2-7): AAGVIQSPRHLIKEKRETATLKCYPIPRHDTVYWYQQGPGQDPQFLISFYEKMQSDKGSIPDRFSAQQFSDYHSELNMSSLELGDSALYFCASSSSSTLGVSYEQYFGPGTRLTVT.

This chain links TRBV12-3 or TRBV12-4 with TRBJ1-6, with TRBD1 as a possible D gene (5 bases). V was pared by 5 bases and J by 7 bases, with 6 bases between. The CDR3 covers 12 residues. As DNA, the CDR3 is TGTGCCAGCAGTAACAGGAATTCACCCCTCCACTTT. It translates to CASSNRNSPLHF.

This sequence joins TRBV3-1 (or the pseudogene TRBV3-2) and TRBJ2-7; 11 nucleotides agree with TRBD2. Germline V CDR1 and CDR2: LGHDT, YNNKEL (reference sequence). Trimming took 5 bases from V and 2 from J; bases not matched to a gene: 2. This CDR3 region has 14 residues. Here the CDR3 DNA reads TGTGCCAGCAGCATTAGCGGGAGGGCCTACGAGCAGTACTTC. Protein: CASSISGRAYEQYF.

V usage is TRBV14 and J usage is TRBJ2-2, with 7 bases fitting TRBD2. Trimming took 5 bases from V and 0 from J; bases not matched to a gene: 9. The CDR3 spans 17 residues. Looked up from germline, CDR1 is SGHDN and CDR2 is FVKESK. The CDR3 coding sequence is TGTGCCAGCAGCTATCAAGGAAGCGGGGCGAACACCGGGGAGCTGTTTTTT. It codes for CASSYQGSGANTGELFF.